These 26 T cell receptor beta chains originate from one sample sequenced in a study of blood T cells in healthy people across ages. Combining a sample-barcoded 5' primer with a J-beta primer mix, a second PCR ran for 7 to 11 cycles. TCRdb used MiXCR to reprocess the 5' RACE reads, holding one entry per CDR3 protein. Seen here are roughly 800,000 distinct CDR3 sequences, 58% observed once, and the top ten hold 20% to 25%. Input material: blood. The receptors come from a man aged 25-40 years in good health.

V gene TRBV4-2 combines with J gene TRBJ2-3; D is possibly TRBD2 (5 bases). CDR1 is LGHNA and CDR2 is YNFKEQ in the germline V gene. The ends were cut back, 1 base at V and 2 bases at J, with 10 bases in the middle. The CDR3 has 15 residues. The CDR3 here is CASSQGCGLTDTQYF. CDR3 nucleotide sequence: TGTGCCAGCAGCCAAGGCTGCGGACTCACAGATACGCAGTATTTT.

V gene TRBV5-1 combines with J gene TRBJ1-3; the D gene is possibly TRBD1 (6 bases). V dropped 5 bases and J dropped 0 bases, with 12 bases sitting between them. CDR1 is SGHRS, CDR2 YFSETQ, per germline. This CDR3 is 15 amino acids long. The CDR3: CASSSADSSGNTIYF. CDR3 in DNA: TGCGCCAGCAGTTCCGCGGACAGCTCTGGAAACACCATATATTTT.

There are a few counts of this clonotype. The V call is TRBV7-3, the J call TRBJ2-7; D perhaps matches TRBD2 (7 bases). The V end was cut by 1 base, the J end by 1 base, with 23 bases between. CDR3 length equals 19 residues. From germline, CDR1 is SGHTA and CDR2 FQGTGA. This chain's CDR3 is CASSLKPPGGTAGSYEQYF. For the CDR3, the DNA is TGTGCCAGCAGCTTAAAGCCCCCTGGGGGCACAGCGGGGTCCTACGAGCAGTACTTC.

The chain recombines TRBV2 with TRBJ2-1; D is undetermined. Trimming took 2 bases from V and 8 from J, leaving 4 bases between them. This CDR3 region has 11 residues. The germline CDR1 and CDR2 sequences are SNHLY and FYNNEI. CDR3 nucleotide sequence: TGTGCCAGCAGTGAAACCCATGAGCAGTTCTTC. This codes for CASSETHEQFF.

This clonotype was picked up a small number of times. V is TRBV30 and J is TRBJ2-3; a possible D gene is TRBD1 (6 bases). The CDR3 extends over 14 amino acids. Trimming left V 5 bases short and J 1 base short, with 13 bases between. From germline, CDR1 is GTSNPN and CDR2 SVGIG (reference sequence). The CDR3 sequence is CAWCAQGGTDTQYF. CDR3 bases: TGTGCCTGGTGCGCACAGGGCGGCACAGATACGCAGTATTTT.

On this clonotype: One junction end does not reproduce the germline sequence, and a read error may be involved. The V call is TRBV7-2, the J call TRBJ1-2; TRBD1 agrees at 8 bases. Germline CDR1 and CDR2: SGHTA and FQGNSA. This CDR3 spans 16 amino acids. The CDR3 spells CASSLVSRTGTGGYTF. CDR3 DNA: TGCGCCAGCAGCTTAGTTTCACGGACAGGGACAGGTGGCTACACCTTC.

For the CDR3, the DNA is TGCAGTGCTAGAGAAATGGGCCTCCAGAACACTGAAGCTTTCTTT. It translates to CSAREMGLQNTEAFF. The chain has TRBV20-1 and TRBJ1-1, with D unclear. The CDR3 sequence is 15 residues long. The germline gives CDR1 DFQATT, CDR2 SNEGSKA (reference sequence). Trimming stripped 0 bases from V and 1 base from J, with 12 bases between.

The V gene is TRBV13, the J gene TRBJ2-1; D gene ambiguous. Deletions cut 0 bases from V and 5 bases from J, with 5 bases between. This CDR3 contains 13 residues. The germline V gene encodes CDR1 PRHDT and CDR2 FYEKMQ (reference sequence). The CDR3 reads CASSLGADNEQFF. Here the CDR3 DNA reads TGTGCCAGCAGCTTAGGAGCAGACAATGAGCAGTTCTTC.

The CDR3 reads CASRSHNEQFF. CDR3 bases: TGTGCCAGCAGGTCGCACAATGAGCAGTTCTTC. The gene calls are TRBV12-3 or TRBV12-4 and TRBJ2-1; D gene ambiguous. V shed 6 bases and J shed 5 bases, with 5 bases lying between them. The CDR3 runs 11 residues.

J is TRBJ1-5 and V is TRBV20-1; TRBD1 aligns across 12 bases. Looked up from germline, CDR1 is DFQATT and CDR2 is SNEGSKA (reference sequence). There are 15 residues in the CDR3. Germline trimming cut 5 bases from V and 6 bases from J; bases unmatched to any gene: 8. The CDR3 coding sequence is TGCAGTGCTCCCCGGGGACAGGGGGCAGGTCAGCCCCAGCATTTT. Amino acid sequence: CSAPRGQGAGQPQHF.

In this sample, this clonotype turned up a few times. The chain recombines TRBV6-1 with TRBJ1-5, with 8 bases fitting TRBD1. Per the germline V gene, CDR1 is MNHNS and CDR2 is SASEGT. This CDR3 contains 14 residues. V shed 6 bases, J shed 6 bases, and the junction held 7 bases outside the gene matches. The CDR3 loop reads CASRLQGGGQPQHF. CDR3 nucleotides: TGTGCCAGCAGACTACAGGGGGGAGGTCAGCCCCAGCATTTT.

V usage is TRBV2 and J usage is TRBJ2-1; no clear D gene. With 3 bases removed from V and 10 bases from J, the gap between germline ends came to 13 bases. The V gene's germline CDR1 is SNHLY and CDR2 FYNNEI. The CDR3 contains 13 residues. The CDR3 region is CASSEDPAREQFF. The CDR3 nucleotides are TGTGCCAGCAGTGAGGACCCTGCTAGAGAGCAGTTCTTC.

This clonotype was seen a handful of times. At one end the junction does not follow the germline gene, possibly because of a read error. The rearrangement uses TRBV2 and TRBJ2-7; D not resolved. The CDR3 has 11 amino acids. Germline-derived CDR1 and CDR2 are SNHLY and FYNNEI. This CDR3 reads CASSSFYGQYF. CDR3 in DNA: TGTGCCAGCAGCAGTTTCTACGGGCAGTACTTC.

This clonotype was seen a few times. This sequence joins TRBV6-2 or TRBV6-3 and TRBJ2-6; TRBD2 agrees at 8 bases. CDR3 length: 17 amino acids. The junction had 11 bases not matched to a gene; V was cut back by 8 bases and J by 2 bases. Germline V gene data show CDR1 as MNHEY and CDR2 as SVGEGT. The CDR3: CASSSKSGSAGANVLTF. The CDR3, as DNA: TGTGCCAGCTCGTCAAAAAGCGGGAGTGCTGGGGCCAACGTCCTGACTTTC.

This chain connects TRBV7-2 to TRBJ2-1; D may be TRBD1 (6 bases). Germline V gives CDR1 SGHTA, CDR2 FQGNSA. The V and J ends lost 4 bases and 6 bases respectively, with 16 bases between them. The CDR3 runs to 15 residues. The CDR3 spells CASSSSYTGSNEQFF. The CDR3 nucleotides read TGTGCCAGCAGCTCCAGTTACACAGGGAGCAATGAGCAGTTCTTC.

V usage is TRBV20-1 and J usage is TRBJ2-7; 9 bases map to TRBD2. The V and J ends lost 3 bases and 5 bases, in that order; junction bases with no gene match: 17. Germline V lookup: CDR1 DFQATT, CDR2 SNEGSKA (reference sequence). This CDR3 is 17 amino acids long. CDR3 region: CSASSNSATLAGNEQYF. The CDR3 DNA sequence: TGCAGTGCTAGTTCGAACTCGGCGACTCTAGCGGGAAACGAGCAGTACTTC.

The chain combines TRBV12-3 or TRBV12-4 with TRBJ2-5, with D perhaps TRBD2 (6 bases). V was trimmed by 6 bases and J by 4 bases, leaving 18 bases between them. The CDR3 is 15 amino acids. CDR3 coding DNA: TGTGCCAGCAGCCCCCCGGGGGTAACCAGAGAGACCCAGTACTTC. Translation gives CASSPPGVTRETQYF.

The rearrangement uses TRBV29-1 and TRBJ2-1, with D maybe TRBD1 (6 bases). V was cut by 6 bases and J by 9 bases, with 18 bases left in between. The CDR3 spans 13 residues. The germline gives CDR1 SQVTM, CDR2 ANQGSEA. The CDR3 reads CSVRSGGGGEQFF. CDR3 nucleotides: TGCAGCGTGCGATCGGGTGGGGGCGGTGAGCAGTTCTTC.

The chain carries TRBV19 and TRBJ2-1, with a tentative D call TRBD2 (6 bases). The CDR3 is made up of 16 amino acids. With 5 bases removed from V and 2 bases from J, the gap between germline ends came to 16 bases. The germline CDR1 and CDR2 sequences are LNHDA and SQIVND (reference sequence). The CDR3 loop is CASSPYFAGPYNEQFF. The CDR3 coding sequence is TGTGCCAGTAGTCCGTACTTTGCGGGACCCTACAATGAGCAGTTCTTC.

V usage is TRBV10-3 and J usage is TRBJ2-5; D unclear. The CDR3 sequence is 15 residues long. V was pared by 4 bases and J by 2 bases, with 14 bases between. Germline CDR1 and CDR2: ENHRY and SYGVKD. This CDR3 is CAISGAASIQETQYF. The CDR3 DNA follows: TGTGCCATCAGTGGAGCCGCTAGTATACAAGAGACCCAGTACTTC.

The chain links TRBV2 to TRBJ2-5; D ambiguous. V gave up 7 bases and J gave up 0 bases, with 3 bases separating them. CDR3 length equals 11 residues. Germline V lookup: CDR1 SNHLY, CDR2 FYNNEI. CDR3 DNA sequence: TGTGCCAGCAACTACCAAGAGACCCAGTACTTC. Its translation is CASNYQETQYF.

This clonotype was counted between two and nine times. This chain connects TRBV7-9 to TRBJ2-5; a weak D match, TRBD2 (6 bases). Germline values: CDR1 SEHNR, CDR2 FQNEAQ (reference sequence). The V end lost 2 bases, the J end lost 2 bases, and 9 bases lay between the germline ends. The CDR3 length is 14 residues. The CDR3 DNA reads TGTGCCAGCAGCTTAAAAGGACTACAAGAGACCCAGTACTTC. It is translated as CASSLKGLQETQYF.

This clonotype was seen more than once but under ten times. The V and J genes are TRBV7-2 and TRBJ1-5; 9 bases fit TRBD1. The V gene's germline CDR1 is SGHTA and CDR2 FQGNSA. The V segment lost 6 bases and the J segment 5 bases; nucleotides outside the gene matches: 8. The CDR3 loop spans 15 amino acids. CDR3 protein: CASSPNRGLDQPQHF. In nucleotides, the CDR3 is TGTGCCAGCAGTCCAAACAGGGGGCTCGATCAGCCCCAGCATTTT.

The gene calls are TRBV12-3 or TRBV12-4 and TRBJ2-3; D call uncertain. The V end lost 5 bases, the J end lost 6 bases, and 9 bases lay between the germline ends. This CDR3 is 12 amino acids long. CDR3 sequence: CASSPVLDTQYF. Here the CDR3 DNA reads TGTGCCAGCAGTCCGGTCCTCGATACGCAGTATTTT.

The chain employs TRBV28 and TRBJ1-5; 9 bases line up with TRBD1. Germline trimming cut 2 bases from V and 11 bases from J; bases unmatched to any gene: 10. The CDR3 totals 15 residues. Germline loops: CDR1 MDHEN, CDR2 SYDVKM. The CDR3 loop reads CASSLPGTGKVTQHF. Here the CDR3 DNA reads TGTGCCAGCAGTTTACCTGGGACAGGGAAGGTAACCCAGCATTTT.

The chain is built from TRBV12-3 or TRBV12-4 and TRBJ2-7; D is undetermined. V lost 6 bases, J lost 7 bases, and 13 bases lay in between. CDR3 size: 12 residues. CDR3 coding DNA: TGTGCCAGCAGATATCACTTAGATGAGCAGTACTTC. It translates to CASRYHLDEQYF.